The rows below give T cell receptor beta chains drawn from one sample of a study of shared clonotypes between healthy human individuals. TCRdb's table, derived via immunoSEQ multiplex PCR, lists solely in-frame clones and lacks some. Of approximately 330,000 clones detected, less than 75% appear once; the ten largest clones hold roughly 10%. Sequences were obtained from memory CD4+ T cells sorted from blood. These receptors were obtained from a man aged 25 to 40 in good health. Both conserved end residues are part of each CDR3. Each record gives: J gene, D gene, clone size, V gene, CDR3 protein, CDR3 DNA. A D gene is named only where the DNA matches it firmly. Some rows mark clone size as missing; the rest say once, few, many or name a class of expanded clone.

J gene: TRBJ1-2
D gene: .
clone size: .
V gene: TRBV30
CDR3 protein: CAWSVLGYGYTF
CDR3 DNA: TGTGCCTGGAGTGTACTGGGGTATGGCTACACCTTC

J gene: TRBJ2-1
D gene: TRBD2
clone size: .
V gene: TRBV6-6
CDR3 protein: CASSYQASGRDNEQFF
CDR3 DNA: TGTGCCAGCAGTTATCAGGCTAGCGGGAGGGACAATGAGCAGTTCTTC

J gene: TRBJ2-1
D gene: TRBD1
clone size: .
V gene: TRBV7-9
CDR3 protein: CASSSASGGDFYEQFF
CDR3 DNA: TGTGCCAGCAGCTCGGCCTCAGGGGGCGATTTCTATGAGCAGTTCTTC

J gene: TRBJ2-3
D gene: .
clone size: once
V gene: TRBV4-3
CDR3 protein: CASSQVVPTDTQYF
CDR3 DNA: TGCGCCAGCAGCCAAGTGGTACCCACAGATACGCAGTATTTT

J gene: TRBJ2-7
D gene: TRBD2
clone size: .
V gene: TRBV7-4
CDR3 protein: CASSVLAGAEAYEQYF
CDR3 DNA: TGTGCCAGCAGCGTGCTAGCGGGAGCCGAGGCCTACGAGCAGTACTTC

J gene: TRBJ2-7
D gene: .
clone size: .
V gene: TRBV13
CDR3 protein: CASSARGRRGLEQYF
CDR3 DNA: TGTGCCAGCAGCGCCCGAGGGAGGAGAGGGCTCGAGCAGTACTTC

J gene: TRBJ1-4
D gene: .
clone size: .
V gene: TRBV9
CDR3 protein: CASRRDYANEKLFF
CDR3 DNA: TGTGCCAGCAGGAGAGACTACGCTAATGAAAAACTGTTTTTT

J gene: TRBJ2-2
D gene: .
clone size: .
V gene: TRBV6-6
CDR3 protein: CASRGYGGISGELFF
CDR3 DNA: TGTGCCAGCAGGGGCTACGGAGGGATCTCCGGGGAGCTGTTTTTT

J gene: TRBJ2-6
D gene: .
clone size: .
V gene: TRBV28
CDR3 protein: CASSSPGRGGANVLTF
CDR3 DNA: TGTGCCAGCAGTTCGCCAGGGCGTGGAGGGGCCAACGTCCTGACTTTC

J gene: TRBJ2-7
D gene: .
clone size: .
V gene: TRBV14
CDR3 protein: CASSQWGPYEQYF
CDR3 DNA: TGTGCCAGCAGCCAATGGGGGCCCTACGAGCAGTACTTC

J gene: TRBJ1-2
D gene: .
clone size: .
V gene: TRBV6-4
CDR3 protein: CASSGQGPYGYTF
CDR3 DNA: TGTGCCAGCAGTGGCCAGGGACCCTATGGCTACACCTTC

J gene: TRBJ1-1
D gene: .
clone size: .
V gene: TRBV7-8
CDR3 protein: CASRTQGGNTEAFF
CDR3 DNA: TGTGCCAGCAGGACCCAGGGTGGGAACACTGAAGCTTTCTTT

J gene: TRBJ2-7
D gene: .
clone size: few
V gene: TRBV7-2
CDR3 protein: CASSLVDWLGEQYF
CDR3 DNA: TGTGCCAGCAGCTTAGTTGACTGGCTCGGCGAGCAGTACTTC

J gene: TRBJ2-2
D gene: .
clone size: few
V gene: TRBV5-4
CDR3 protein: CASSLEPDTGELFF
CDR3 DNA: TGTGCCAGCAGCTTGGAACCGGACACCGGGGAGCTGTTTTTT

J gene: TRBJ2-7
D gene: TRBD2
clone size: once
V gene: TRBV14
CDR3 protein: CASSRGSRYEQYF
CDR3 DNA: TGTGCCAGCAGCCGCGGGAGCCGGTACGAGCAGTACTTC

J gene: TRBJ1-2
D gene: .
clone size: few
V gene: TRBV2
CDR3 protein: CASSEALGASYTF
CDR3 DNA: TGTGCCAGCAGTGAAGCATTAGGCGCCAGCTACACCTTC

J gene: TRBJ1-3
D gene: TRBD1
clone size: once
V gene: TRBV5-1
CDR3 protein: CASSEGTAGNTIYF
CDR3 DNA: TGCGCCAGCAGCGAAGGGACAGCTGGAAACACCATATATTTT

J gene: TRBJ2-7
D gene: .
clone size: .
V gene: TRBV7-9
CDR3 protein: CASSLYRGVIPYEQYF
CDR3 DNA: TGTGCCAGCAGCTTATACCGGGGAGTCATCCCCTACGAGCAGTACTTC